The TCR beta chain under discussion was sequenced for a study of blood T cell repertoires in COVID-19. Whole-study context: Samples representing acute and convalescent COVID-19 were sourced from the United States, Italy and Spain. The cDNA or gDNA used as material had been derived from T cells, B-cell-depleted T cells, or PBMCs.

Original data processing: Using reference gene primer amplification, nucleated cell counts were estimated. Repertoires were generated with immunoSEQ multiplex PCR, while TCRdb's copy carries only in-frame clones and drops some. That table gives V, J and clone size, and the DNA gave D and trimming. This table holds approximately 44,000 clones, roughly 79% found once. Germline trimming cut 6 bases from V and 9 bases from J; bases unmatched to any gene: 6. Germline-derived CDR1 and CDR2 are SNHLY and FYNNEI. The CDR3 runs 12 residues. The V and J genes are TRBV2 and TRBJ2-7; TRBD2 matches at 9 bases. Sequencing was performed on peripheral blood. The receptor was derived from an elderly woman with acute or convalescent COVID-19. In nucleotides, the CDR3 is TGTGCCAGCAGAGGACTAGCGACCCTGCAGTACTTC. Its translation is CASRGLATLQYF.